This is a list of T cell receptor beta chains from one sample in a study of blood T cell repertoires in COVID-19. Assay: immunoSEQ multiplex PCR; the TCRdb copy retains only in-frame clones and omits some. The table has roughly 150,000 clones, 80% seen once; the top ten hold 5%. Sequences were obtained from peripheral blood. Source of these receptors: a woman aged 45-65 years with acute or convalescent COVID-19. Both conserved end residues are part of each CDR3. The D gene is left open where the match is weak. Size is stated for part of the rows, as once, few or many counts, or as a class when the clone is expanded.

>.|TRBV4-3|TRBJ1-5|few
CASSQDWSGGNQPQHF
TGCGCCAGCAGCCAAGACTGGTCAGGGGGCAATCAGCCCCAGCATTTT
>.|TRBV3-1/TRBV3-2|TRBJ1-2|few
CASSQDPGNTNYGYTF
TGTGCCAGCAGCCAAGATCCCGGGAATACGAACTATGGCTACACCTTC
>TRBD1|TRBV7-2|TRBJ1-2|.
CASSGQGPNYGYTF
TGTGCCAGCAGCGGACAGGGGCCAAACTATGGCTACACCTTC
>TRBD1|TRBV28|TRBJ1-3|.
CASRSEGATGNTIYF
TGTGCCAGCAGGTCGGAGGGGGCGACCGGAAACACCATATATTTT
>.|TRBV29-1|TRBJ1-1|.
CSVSGLGTEAFF
TGCAGCGTTTCGGGTCTCGGCACTGAAGCTTTCTTT
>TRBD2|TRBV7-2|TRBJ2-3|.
CASSPLAGGSTDTQYF
TGTGCCAGCAGCCCACTAGCGGGGGGTTCTACAGATACGCAGTATTTT
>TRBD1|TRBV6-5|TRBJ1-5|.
CASSPDRAFNQPQHF
TGTGCCAGCAGCCCGGACAGGGCTTTCAATCAGCCCCAGCATTTT
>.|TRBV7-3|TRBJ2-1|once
CASSLTGYGINRMRDNEQFF
TGTGCCAGCAGCCTTACCGGCTACGGTATCAACCGCATGAGGGACAATGAGCAGTTCTTC
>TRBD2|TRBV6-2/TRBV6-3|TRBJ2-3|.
CASSYSGTSGDTQYF
TGTGCCAGCAGTTACTCCGGGACTAGCGGAGATACGCAGTATTTT
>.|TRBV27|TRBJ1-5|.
CASSPFPVALQPQHF
TGTGCCAGCAGTCCATTTCCCGTAGCCCTTCAGCCCCAGCATTTT
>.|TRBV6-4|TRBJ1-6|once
CASSDSIAIGSPLHF
TGTGCCAGCAGTGACTCGATAGCTATTGGATCACCCCTCCACTTT
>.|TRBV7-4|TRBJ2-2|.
CASSTFGGTANTGELFF
TGTGCCAGCAGCACATTCGGGGGTACCGCGAACACCGGGGAGCTGTTTTTT
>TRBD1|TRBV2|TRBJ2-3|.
CASSALGTDTDTQYF
TGTGCCAGCAGTGCCTTGGGGACAGACACAGATACGCAGTATTTT
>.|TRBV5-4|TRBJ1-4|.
CASSLAGGGTNEKLFF
TGTGCCAGCAGCTTGGCGGGGGGAGGGACTAATGAAAAACTGTTTTTT
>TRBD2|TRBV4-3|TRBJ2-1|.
CASSQDVRGGYNEQFF
TGCGCCAGCAGCCAAGATGTCCGGGGGGGCTACAATGAGCAGTTCTTC
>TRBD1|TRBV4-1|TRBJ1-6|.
CASSQEGTGLYNSPLHF
TGCGCCAGCAGCCAAGAAGGGACAGGGTTATATAATTCACCCCTCCACTTT
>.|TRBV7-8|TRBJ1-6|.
CASSLGLAGDSPLHF
TGTGCCAGCAGCTTAGGGTTGGCAGGCGACTCACCCCTCCACTTT
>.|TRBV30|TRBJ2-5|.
CAWRGRGWQETQYF
TGTGCCTGGAGGGGTCGAGGGTGGCAAGAGACCCAGTACTTC
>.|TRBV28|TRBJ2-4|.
CASSLAGVIAKNIQYF
TGTGCCAGCAGTTTAGCCGGGGTCATAGCCAAAAACATTCAGTACTTC
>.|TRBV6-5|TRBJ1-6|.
CASSYSLARVDSPLHF
TGTGCCAGCAGTTACTCGCTGGCCCGGGTGGATTCACCCCTCCACTTT
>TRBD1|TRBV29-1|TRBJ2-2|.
CSVLGAGGTGELFF
TGCAGCGTTTTAGGGGCAGGGGGAACCGGGGAGCTGTTTTTT
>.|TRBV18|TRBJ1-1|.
CASSPAVNTEAFF
TGTGCCAGCTCACCGGCCGTGAACACTGAAGCTTTCTTT
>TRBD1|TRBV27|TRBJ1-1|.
CASRDRVNTEAFF
TGTGCCAGCAGGGACAGGGTGAACACTGAAGCTTTCTTT
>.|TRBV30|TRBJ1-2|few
CAWSDLQEYGYTF
TGTGCCTGGAGTGACCTACAGGAATATGGCTACACCTTC
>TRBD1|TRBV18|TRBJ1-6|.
CASSERQGGSPLHF
TGTGCCAGCTCAGAGAGACAGGGCGGCTCACCCCTCCACTTT
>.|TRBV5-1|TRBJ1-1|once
CASSLWQMNTEAFF
TGCGCCAGCAGCTTGTGGCAAATGAACACTGAAGCTTTCTTT
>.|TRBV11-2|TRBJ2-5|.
CASSLSPEGETQYF
TGTGCCAGCAGCCTCTCCCCCGAGGGAGAGACCCAGTACTTC
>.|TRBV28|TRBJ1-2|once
CASSLSRYGYTF
TGTGCCAGCAGTTTATCCAGATATGGCTACACCTTC
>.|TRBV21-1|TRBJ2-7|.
CASSLMSAMQMSYEQYF
TGTGCCAGCAGCCTAATGTCAGCGATGCAGATGTCCTACGAGCAGTACTTC
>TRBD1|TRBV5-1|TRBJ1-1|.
CASSGGQVVTEAFF
TGCGCCAGCAGCGGCGGACAGGTTGTCACTGAAGCTTTCTTT